The 3 T cell receptor beta chains presented below share a single source sample, sequenced in a study of shared clonotypes between healthy human individuals. Data came from immunoSEQ multiplex PCR; TCRdb stores just in-frame clones and leaves some out. The sample shows roughly 2 million clones, about 94% of them seen only once. Sequencing was carried out using naive CD4+ T cells sorted from blood. Subset meaning: CD45RA+ positively selected. The receptors originated from a man aged 18 to 35 in good health.

The chain links TRBV6-5 to TRBJ2-7; perhaps TRBD1 as D (6 bases). Germline V gene sequence: CDR1 MNHEY, CDR2 SVGAGI. The germline V and J ends were trimmed by 4 bases and 4 bases, with 14 bases remaining between them. The CDR3 is made up of 14 amino acids. The chain's CDR3 is CASSSGQKNYEQYF. The DNA for the CDR3 is TGTGCCAGCAGTTCGGGACAAAAAAATTACGAGCAGTACTTC.

V is TRBV6-6 and J is TRBJ2-4; the match to TRBD1 covers 9 bases. Germline CDR1 is MNHNY and CDR2 is SVGAGI (reference sequence). CDR3 length: 15 residues. J was trimmed by 5 bases and V by 6 bases; bases with no gene match: 8. Written as DNA, the CDR3 is TGTGCCAGCAGCCCGACCGGGACAGGGCAAAACATTCAGTACTTC. Translating gives CASSPTGTGQNIQYF.

V and J are TRBV18 and TRBJ1-1; 9 bases map to TRBD1. This CDR3 spans 16 amino acids. Germline values: CDR1 KGHSH, CDR2 LQKENI. V shed 4 bases and J 5 bases; nucleotides not matched to a gene: 11. The CDR3 protein is CASSLEGQGGSTEAFF. The CDR3 region has the DNA TGTGCCAGCTCACTAGAGGGACAGGGAGGATCGACTGAAGCTTTCTTT.